These T cell receptor beta chains were read from a single sample in a study of patients and donors after allogeneic stem cell transplantation. TCRdb used MiXCR to reprocess the RT-PCR reads, holding one entry per CDR3 protein. The sample contains roughly 940,000 distinct CDR3 sequences, about 20% of which appear only once. The specimen was blood, either unsorted or a sorted T cell fraction (not recorded which). The receptors were sampled from a human donor who was either an allogeneic HSCT recipient or a stem cell or donor lymphocyte infusion donor (not recorded which). It is not recorded whose cells these are; they may come from a transplant donor. Both conserved end residues are part of each CDR3. Fields, in order: CDR3 protein, CDR3 DNA, clone size, V gene, J gene, D gene. A D gene is named only where the DNA matches it firmly. Only part of the rows carry a size: once, few, many, or a class if the clone is expanded.

CASSKGVKNIQYF,TGTGCCAGCAGCAAGGGGGTCAAAAACATTCAGTACTTC,.,TRBV21-1,TRBJ2-4,.
CASQASYYEQYF,TGTGCCAGTCAGGCTAGCTACTACGAGCAGTACTTC,few,TRBV19,TRBJ2-7,.
CASSLAVPSGELFF,TGCGCCAGCAGCTTGGCCGTCCCCTCCGGGGAGCTGTTTTTT,.,TRBV5-1,TRBJ2-2,.
CSATRTLSSYNEQFF,TGCAGTGCTACCCGGACTCTGAGCTCCTACAATGAGCAGTTCTTC,.,TRBV20-1,TRBJ2-1,.
CASSLGPGLSYEQYF,TGTGCCAGCAGCTTAGGGCCGGGACTCTCCTACGAGCAGTACTTC,few,TRBV7-9,TRBJ2-7,.
CSARIGLSLKTQYF,TGCAGTGCTAGAATTGGCCTGTCTCTGAAGACCCAGTACTTC,.,TRBV20-1,TRBJ2-5,.
CASSARQGGLETQYF,TGTGCCAGCAGTGCAAGACAGGGGGGCCTGGAGACCCAGTACTTC,.,TRBV6-1,TRBJ2-5,TRBD1
CASSYSGGEKLFF,TGTGCCAGCAGTTACTCGGGGGGCGAAAAACTGTTTTTT,.,TRBV6-6,TRBJ1-4,.
CASSPLPGQGAGGTEAFF,TGCGCCAGCAGTCCCTTACCAGGACAGGGGGCGGGGGGCACTGAAGCTTTCTTT,.,TRBV5-1,TRBJ1-1,TRBD1
CASSFRVESEQFF,TGTGCTAGCAGCTTTCGGGTTGAAAGTGAGCAGTTCTTC,few,TRBV7-7,TRBJ2-1,.
CASSLWGVSSYNEQFF,TGTGCCAGCAGCTTATGGGGGGTAAGCTCCTACAATGAGCAGTTCTTC,few,TRBV7-2,TRBJ2-1,.
CASSPHDGASYNEQFF,TGTGCCAGCAGCCCACATGACGGGGCATCATACAATGAGCAGTTCTTC,.,TRBV7-9,TRBJ2-1,.
CASSRLSNRDRAFF,TGTGCCAGCAGCCGACTGTCAAACCGGGACAGGGCTTTCTTT,.,TRBV11-3,TRBJ1-1,TRBD1
CASSLYTGNTEAFF,TGTGCCAGCAGTTTATATACGGGGAACACTGAAGCTTTCTTT,many,TRBV12-3/TRBV12-4,TRBJ1-1,.
CASSLVSGRYGYNEQFF,TGCGCCAGCAGCTTGGTAAGCGGGAGGTATGGCTACAATGAGCAGTTCTTC,few,TRBV5-1,TRBJ2-1,TRBD2
CASSIEGLAGGPGTDTQYF,TGTGCCAGCAGCATCGAGGGACTAGCGGGAGGGCCAGGCACAGATACGCAGTATTTT,.,TRBV28,TRBJ2-3,TRBD2
CASAISQGSHLGTQYF,TGTGCCAGCGCCATCTCACAGGGAAGTCATCTCGGTACGCAGTATTTT,.,TRBV6-2/TRBV6-3,TRBJ2-3,.
CASSRRDGYEQYF,TGCGCCAGCAGCCGGCGGGATGGCTACGAGCAGTACTTC,few,TRBV4-3,TRBJ2-7,.
CATSNSHGYEQYF,TGTGCCACCTCAAACTCTCACGGCTACGAGCAGTACTTC,few,TRBV19,TRBJ2-7,.
CASSLGLAGFQETQYF,TGTGCCAGCAGCTTAGGGCTAGCGGGATTTCAAGAGACCCAGTACTTC,.,TRBV5-6,TRBJ2-5,TRBD2
CASRRAGDSYEQYF,TGTGCCAGCAGAAGGGCAGGGGACTCCTACGAGCAGTACTTC,few,TRBV5-4,TRBJ2-7,.
CASSPQGAQYF,TGTGCCAGCAGCCCACAGGGGGCCCAGTACTTC,few,TRBV7-9,TRBJ2-5,TRBD1
CASSPKEGGYTF,TGTGCCAGCTCACCTAAGGAGGGTGGCTACACCTTC,once,TRBV18,TRBJ1-2,.
CASSYAETGYYGYTF,TGTGCCAGCAGTTACGCCGAGACAGGTTACTATGGCTACACCTTC,few,TRBV6-5,TRBJ1-2,.
CASSLTGQGIATEAFF,TGTGCCAGCAGTCTAACTGGACAGGGGATTGCCACTGAAGCTTTCTTT,.,TRBV27,TRBJ1-1,TRBD1
CASKEYQKNNEQFF,TGTGCCAGCAAGGAGTATCAAAAGAACAATGAGCAGTTCTTC,.,TRBV6-1,TRBJ2-1,.
CASLGGGDNEQFF,TGTGCCAGCCTTGGGGGTGGTGACAATGAGCAGTTCTTC,.,TRBV2,TRBJ2-1,.
CASSLEGTSGRGSYNEQFF,TGTGCCAGCAGCTTAGAGGGGACTAGCGGGAGAGGATCCTACAATGAGCAGTTCTTC,few,TRBV11-1,TRBJ2-1,TRBD2
CASSYRQARSGNTIYF,TGTGCCAGCAGTTACAGGCAGGCGCGTTCTGGAAACACCATATATTTT,few,TRBV6-5,TRBJ1-3,.
CASWTDRNTIYF,TGTGCCTCCTGGACGGATCGAAACACCATATATTTT,few,TRBV10-3,TRBJ1-3,.
CSGISGRDEQFF,TGCAGTGGTATTAGCGGGAGAGATGAGCAGTTCTTC,few,TRBV29-1,TRBJ2-1,TRBD2
CASGERGVSYNEQFF,TGTGCCAGCGGGGAGCGGGGGGTCTCCTACAATGAGCAGTTCTTC,few,TRBV12-3/TRBV12-4,TRBJ2-1,TRBD2
CASSQDLVRTQYF,TGTGCCAGCAGCCAAGATCTGGTCCGGACCCAGTACTTC,.,TRBV3-1,TRBJ2-5,.
CASKGDRGGEKLFF,TGTGCCAGCAAGGGGGACAGGGGAGGTGAAAAACTGTTTTTT,.,TRBV2,TRBJ1-4,TRBD1
CASSPRLGGFFNEQFF,TGTGCCAGCTCACCACGACTAGGGGGATTCTTCAATGAGCAGTTCTTC,few,TRBV18,TRBJ2-1,.
CASSYREGSTEAFF,TGTGCCAGCAGTTACAGGGAGGGAAGCACTGAAGCTTTCTTT,.,TRBV6-5,TRBJ1-1,.
CSASRQGEKLFF,TGCAGCGCTTCCAGACAGGGTGAGAAACTGTTTTTT,many,TRBV29-1,TRBJ1-4,TRBD1
CASSRRLAGGHDTQYF,TGTGCCAGCAGTCGAAGACTAGCGGGGGGCCACGATACGCAGTATTTT,few,TRBV25-1,TRBJ2-3,TRBD2
CASLSGGLVSGANVLTF,TGTGCCAGCCTCTCCGGGGGGCTGGTTTCTGGGGCCAACGTCCTGACTTTC,.,TRBV6-1,TRBJ2-6,.
CASRVTGTSGYEQYF,TGTGCCAGCAGGGTCACCGGGACTAGCGGATACGAGCAGTACTTC,.,TRBV6-1,TRBJ2-7,TRBD2
CATSGETSGSVGTGELFF,TGTGCCACCTCGGGGGAGACTAGCGGGAGTGTTGGCACCGGGGAGCTGTTTTTT,.,TRBV11-1,TRBJ2-2,TRBD2
CASSPPHYEQYF,TGTGCCAGCAGCCCCCCCCACTACGAGCAGTACTTC,.,TRBV7-2,TRBJ2-7,.
CSVYRGGEKLFF,TGCAGCGTTTACAGGGGAGGGGAAAAACTGTTTTTT,few,TRBV29-1,TRBJ1-4,TRBD1
CASSLDYSGGREQYF,TGTGCCAGCAGCTTAGATTATAGCGGGGGGAGGGAGCAGTACTTC,few,TRBV7-6,TRBJ2-7,TRBD2
CASSVSGSGTGELFF,TGTGCCAGTAGTGTTAGCGGGTCGGGCACCGGGGAGCTGTTTTTT,.,TRBV19,TRBJ2-2,TRBD2
CASSQLAGRETQYF,TGCGCCAGCAGCCAGCTAGCGGGACGCGAGACCCAGTACTTC,.,TRBV5-1,TRBJ2-5,TRBD2
CASSLVDSTTDTQYF,TGCGCCAGCAGCTTGGTGGACTCAACGACAGATACGCAGTATTTT,few,TRBV5-1,TRBJ2-3,.
CSARDLLAGSYNEQFF,TGCAGTGCTAGAGATCTTCTTGCGGGAAGCTACAATGAGCAGTTCTTC,.,TRBV20-1,TRBJ2-1,.
CASSRGIPYGYTF,TGTGCCAGCAGCAGGGGCATACCCTATGGCTACACCTTC,many,TRBV12-3/TRBV12-4,TRBJ1-2,.
CASGGLAGVYEQYF,TGTGCCAGCGGGGGATTAGCGGGAGTCTACGAGCAGTACTTC,.,TRBV27,TRBJ2-7,TRBD2
CASSYSSRAGNYGYTF,TGTGCCAGCAGTTACTCTTCCAGGGCGGGTAACTATGGCTACACCTTC,.,TRBV6-5,TRBJ1-2,.
CASSSRTGGASGTTIYF,TGTGCCAGCAGCTCCAGGACAGGGGGCGCATCGGGAACCACCATATATTTT,.,TRBV7-2,TRBJ1-3,TRBD1
CAGQGQGSLMNTEAFF,TGTGCCGGCCAGGGACAGGGAAGCCTCATGAACACTGAAGCTTTCTTT,few,TRBV6-2/TRBV6-3,TRBJ1-1,TRBD1
CASSFAGPQETQYF,TGTGCCAGCAGTTTTGCAGGGCCCCAAGAGACCCAGTACTTC,.,TRBV27,TRBJ2-5,.
CSVATVGTQYF,TGCAGCGTTGCCACGGTGGGTACGCAGTATTTT,.,TRBV29-1,TRBJ2-3,.
CASSMRLVEETQYF,TGTGCCAGCAGCATGCGCCTCGTGGAAGAGACCCAGTACTTC,few,TRBV5-6,TRBJ2-5,.
CASSLVSFGAKNIQYF,TGCGCCAGCAGCTTGGTGTCCTTTGGAGCCAAAAACATTCAGTACTTC,many,TRBV5-1,TRBJ2-4,.
CSAKRERGHEQYF,TGCAGTGCGAAAAGGGAGAGGGGCCACGAGCAGTACTTC,few,TRBV20-1,TRBJ2-7,.
CSASTGVPEKLFF,TGCAGTGCTAGTACAGGGGTCCCCGAAAAACTGTTTTTT,few,TRBV20-1,TRBJ1-4,TRBD1
CASRPGTKNTGELFF,TGTGCCAGCAGACCCGGGACGAAGAACACCGGGGAGCTGTTTTTT,.,TRBV12-3/TRBV12-4,TRBJ2-2,.